Below are 6 T cell receptor beta chains sequenced from a single sample in a study of CD8 T cells in Susac syndrome. RNA was extracted with the RNeasy kit, and a quantity of about 0.5 to 1 ug was reverse transcribed using random hexamers. TCRdb itself ran the immunoSEQ multiplex PCR reads through MiXCR, one entry per CDR3 protein. This sample has some 110,000 distinct CDR3 sequences, with around 94% found just once. What was sequenced was CD8+ T cells from PBMCs. The source is a human donor with Susac syndrome.

The chain recombines TRBV20-1 with TRBJ1-6, with D maybe TRBD1 (5 bases). CDR3 size: 12 residues. The ends were cut back, 1 base at V and 10 bases at J, with 8 bases in the middle. CDR1 and CDR2 (germline): DFQATT, SNEGSKA (reference sequence). The CDR3 reads CSARVRGSPLHF. CDR3 in DNA: TGCAGTGCTAGAGTGAGGGGATCACCCCTCCACTTT.

This clonotype was detected once. This chain connects TRBV19 to TRBJ2-3, with D perhaps TRBD1 (6 bases). There are 14 residues in the CDR3. Between the trimmed V and J ends, which lost 5 bases and 3 bases, there was a span of 12 bases. The V gene's germline CDR1 is LNHDA and CDR2 SQIVND (reference sequence). CDR3 in amino acids: CASSGDKVTDTQYF. As DNA, the CDR3 is TGTGCCAGTAGTGGGGACAAGGTTACAGATACGCAGTATTTT.

Only one count was recorded for this clonotype. This rearrangement joins TRBV19 to TRBJ2-4; a weak D match, TRBD2 (6 bases). The CDR3 covers 14 residues. Trimming left V 2 bases short and J 8 bases short, with 13 bases between. Germline V lookup: CDR1 LNHDA, CDR2 SQIVND (reference sequence). The CDR3 DNA follows: TGTGCCAGTAGTATACTGACTAGTCGAGACATTCAGTACTTC. Residues: CASSILTSRDIQYF. The full variable domain, its missing parts supplied by reference TRBV19 and TRBJ2-4, is DGGITQSPKYLFRKEGQNVTLSCEQNLNHDAMYWYRQDPGQGLRLIYYSQIVNDFQKGDIAEGYSVSREKKESFPLTVTSAQKNPTAFYLCASSILTSRDIQYFGAGTRLSVL.

The genes are TRBV3-1 and TRBJ2-1; D not certain. CDR3 length equals 15 residues. Deletions cut 0 bases from V and 3 bases from J, with 9 bases between. Germline values: CDR1 LGHDT, CDR2 YNNKEL (reference sequence). The CDR3 nucleotides read TGTGCCAGCAGCCAAGACCGGGCAGACTACAATGAGCAGTTCTTC. It encodes CASSQDRADYNEQFF.

V and J are TRBV9 and TRBJ2-2; D is unclear. Per the germline V gene, CDR1 is SGDLS and CDR2 is YYNGEE. V was shortened by 3 bases and J by 0 bases, with 9 bases between the two germline ends. The CDR3 is made up of 15 amino acids. This CDR3 is CASSERRANTGELFF. DNA for the CDR3: TGTGCCAGCAGCGAACGACGGGCGAACACCGGGGAGCTGTTTTTT.

This chain uses TRBV6-5 with TRBJ2-5, with 10 bases matching TRBD2. Germline CDR1 MNHEY, CDR2 SVGAGI. With 6 bases clipped from V and 1 base from J, the junction kept 5 bases outside the gene matches. The CDR3 runs to 15 residues. Here the CDR3 DNA reads TGTGCCAGCAGAGCGGGACTAGCGACCCAAGAGACCCAGTACTTC. Protein product: CASRAGLATQETQYF.